Here is one TCR beta chain with its context. The data belong to a study of blood T cell repertoires in COVID-19. Germline values: CDR1 LNHDA, CDR2 SQIVND (reference sequence). The V segment lost 6 bases and the J segment 2 bases; nucleotides outside the gene matches: 10. The length of the CDR3 is 16 residues. Followed over time, Seattle patients had been enrolled while infection was active. Measured with immunoSEQ multiplex PCR; TCRdb has only the in-frame clones, and not every one. The repertoire has around 150,000 clones, 70% to 90% of them found once; the top ten carry under 8.5%. Specimen: peripheral blood. The source of this sequence is a woman between 55 and 75 years old with COVID-19, enrolled during active disease. The chain links TRBV19 to TRBJ1-1, with 9 nucleotides matching TRBD1. This CDR3 reads CASRGFPGQGNTEAFF. CDR3 nucleotides: TGTGCCAGTAGGGGGTTCCCGGGACAGGGAAACACTGAAGCTTTCTTT. The full variable domain, completed using reference TRBV19 and TRBJ1-1, is DGGITQSPKYLFRKEGQNVTLSCEQNLNHDAMYWYRQDPGQGLRLIYYSQIVNDFQKGDIAEGYSVSREKKESFPLTVTSAQKNPTAFYLCASRGFPGQGNTEAFFGQGTRLTVV.